The rows below give T cell receptor beta chains drawn from one sample of a study of T cells in Graves' hyperthyroidism and ophthalmopathy. TCRdb reanalysed the multiplex PCR reads using MiXCR and keeps one entry per CDR3 protein. This table holds under 250,000 distinct CDR3 sequences, roughly 22% found once. The specimen sequenced was blood. The receptors were sampled from a woman aged 40 to 50 with Graves' ophthalmopathy. The CDR3 runs from the conserved cysteine through the conserved F or W. Size values are once, few and many counts, or a class for expanded clones, and some rows have none.

v_gene: TRBV13; abundance: many; j_gene: TRBJ2-7; CDR3aa: CASSGQVLYEQYF
v_gene: TRBV6-1; abundance: many; j_gene: TRBJ2-5; CDR3aa: CASSDSGTGKETQYF
v_gene: TRBV9; abundance: NA; j_gene: TRBJ2-2; CDR3aa: CASSVVDSGELFF
v_gene: TRBV4-1; abundance: many; j_gene: TRBJ2-7; CDR3aa: CASSQVTSGGYEQYF
v_gene: TRBV11-2; abundance: many; j_gene: TRBJ2-2; CDR3aa: CASSFSPSGTGELFF
v_gene: TRBV28; abundance: many; j_gene: TRBJ2-7; CDR3aa: CASSWTGGHEQYF
v_gene: TRBV20-1; abundance: many; j_gene: TRBJ2-7; CDR3aa: CSASAQRAVYEQYF
v_gene: TRBV20-1; abundance: many; j_gene: TRBJ1-5; CDR3aa: CSARIPGTQSTGQPQHF
v_gene: TRBV28; abundance: many; j_gene: TRBJ2-7; CDR3aa: CASRPGQGIYEQYF
v_gene: TRBV3-1; abundance: many; j_gene: TRBJ2-5; CDR3aa: CASSTPETQYF
v_gene: TRBV19; abundance: NA; j_gene: TRBJ1-1; CDR3aa: CASSRTGRAEAFF
v_gene: TRBV7-9; abundance: many; j_gene: TRBJ2-2; CDR3aa: CASRGLAGAAGELFF
v_gene: TRBV28; abundance: many; j_gene: TRBJ1-1; CDR3aa: CASSSTLSALNTEAFF
v_gene: TRBV28; abundance: few; j_gene: TRBJ1-5; CDR3aa: CASSREPSNQPQHF
v_gene: TRBV7-2; abundance: NA; j_gene: TRBJ2-7; CDR3aa: CASSQRIEQYF
v_gene: TRBV7-9; abundance: NA; j_gene: TRBJ1-2; CDR3aa: CASSQGVGGYTF
v_gene: TRBV12-3/TRBV12-4; abundance: NA; j_gene: TRBJ1-6; CDR3aa: CASTETRGRSPLHF
v_gene: TRBV28; abundance: many; j_gene: TRBJ1-5; CDR3aa: CASSVRIGWWYQPQHF
v_gene: TRBV25-1; abundance: many; j_gene: TRBJ1-2; CDR3aa: CASYGGLYGYTF
v_gene: TRBV27; abundance: NA; j_gene: TRBJ2-5; CDR3aa: CASSYGRLGETQYF
v_gene: TRBV6-5; abundance: few; j_gene: TRBJ2-5; CDR3aa: CASSYSGQGAWETQYF
v_gene: TRBV12-3/TRBV12-4; abundance: many; j_gene: TRBJ2-3; CDR3aa: CASSLMGDTQYF
v_gene: TRBV24-1; abundance: NA; j_gene: TRBJ2-5; CDR3aa: CATSRDGFVETQYF
v_gene: TRBV6-5; abundance: many; j_gene: TRBJ1-1; CDR3aa: CASSYAQANTEAFF
v_gene: TRBV27; abundance: many; j_gene: TRBJ2-4; CDR3aa: CASSPPAQNIQYF
v_gene: TRBV6-5; abundance: many; j_gene: TRBJ1-2; CDR3aa: CASSFPGTASYGYTF
v_gene: TRBV4-2; abundance: NA; j_gene: TRBJ2-2; CDR3aa: CASSQTLAAANTGELFF
v_gene: TRBV19; abundance: few; j_gene: TRBJ2-7; CDR3aa: CATSMYLGRGLDEQYF
v_gene: TRBV5-1; abundance: many; j_gene: TRBJ2-7; CDR3aa: CASSPSGPDYEQYF
v_gene: TRBV24-1; abundance: many; j_gene: TRBJ1-1; CDR3aa: CATSAPDRGTFF
v_gene: TRBV6-1; abundance: NA; j_gene: TRBJ1-2; CDR3aa: CASSETGGYFGYTF
v_gene: TRBV5-1; abundance: many; j_gene: TRBJ2-7; CDR3aa: CASSKGLSGNYEQYF
v_gene: TRBV7-8; abundance: many; j_gene: TRBJ1-2; CDR3aa: CASSTPALGYTF
v_gene: TRBV20-1; abundance: many; j_gene: TRBJ1-5; CDR3aa: CSARVAGNQPQHF
v_gene: TRBV20-1; abundance: NA; j_gene: TRBJ1-5; CDR3aa: CSAREGEGNQPQHF
v_gene: TRBV6-5; abundance: NA; j_gene: TRBJ2-5; CDR3aa: CASSYSWNFGSNGETQYF
v_gene: TRBV27; abundance: many; j_gene: TRBJ1-6; CDR3aa: CASSLLLLSPLHF
v_gene: TRBV19; abundance: many; j_gene: TRBJ1-1; CDR3aa: CASSIALTEAFF
v_gene: TRBV27; abundance: many; j_gene: TRBJ2-5; CDR3aa: CASSSIGGAETQYF
v_gene: TRBV19; abundance: many; j_gene: TRBJ2-3; CDR3aa: CASRSGASGRPDTQYF
v_gene: TRBV6-1; abundance: few; j_gene: TRBJ2-7; CDR3aa: CASSGRTSTYEQYF
v_gene: TRBV2; abundance: many; j_gene: TRBJ1-1; CDR3aa: CASKLGWNTEAFF
v_gene: TRBV4-1; abundance: NA; j_gene: TRBJ2-7; CDR3aa: CASSQVIIAGGIEQYF
v_gene: TRBV28; abundance: many; j_gene: TRBJ1-2; CDR3aa: CASSLVSAGINYGYTF
v_gene: TRBV3-1; abundance: many; j_gene: TRBJ2-5; CDR3aa: CASSLDSGIPETQYF
v_gene: TRBV7-8; abundance: many; j_gene: TRBJ1-5; CDR3aa: CASSPTGGSNQPQHF
v_gene: TRBV20-1; abundance: many; j_gene: TRBJ2-2; CDR3aa: CSARGAGGRTGELFF
v_gene: TRBV6-1; abundance: many; j_gene: TRBJ1-3; CDR3aa: CASSEAPLAGLGNTIYF
v_gene: TRBV19; abundance: many; j_gene: TRBJ2-5; CDR3aa: CASSMYGTSVYQETQYF
v_gene: TRBV20-1; abundance: NA; j_gene: TRBJ2-7; CDR3aa: CSATRVYEQYF
v_gene: TRBV30; abundance: many; j_gene: TRBJ1-1; CDR3aa: CAWSPTGDTEAFF
v_gene: TRBV20-1; abundance: many; j_gene: TRBJ2-5; CDR3aa: CSARGLGQETQYF
v_gene: TRBV27; abundance: many; j_gene: TRBJ2-4; CDR3aa: CASTVIPTGAKNIQYF
v_gene: TRBV20-1; abundance: once; j_gene: TRBJ2-5; CDR3aa: CSATTDYTEYQETQYF